Below, 9 T cell receptor beta chains from the same sample are listed, as sequenced in a study of graft-versus-host responses after intestinal transplantation. Generated by immunoSEQ multiplex PCR, the TCRdb table keeps only in-frame clones and is missing some. The table has around 120,000 clones, 95% seen once. No antigen has been identified for these receptors. The sample here was unstimulated CD8+ T cells sorted from spleen or lymph node cells, taken before intestinal transplant. Source of these receptors: a human donor who received an intestinal transplant.

This sequence joins TRBV4-1 and TRBJ1-1; D may be TRBD1 (5 bases). This CDR3 is built from 15 residues. V lost 0 bases, J lost 7 bases, and 15 bases lay in between. The germline gives CDR1 MGHRA, CDR2 YSYEKL. The CDR3 reads CASSQDIREGNEAFF. For the CDR3, the DNA is TGCGCCAGCAGCCAAGATATCAGGGAGGGGAATGAAGCTTTCTTT.

The table lists this clone with a count of one. The chain uses TRBV27 and TRBJ1-4; 7 bases fit TRBD1. V lost 3 bases, J lost 6 bases, and 13 bases stayed unmatched. The CDR3 is 17 amino acids. CDR1 MNHEY and CDR2 SMNVEV come from the germline V gene (reference sequence). CDR3 bases: TGTGCCAGCAGTTTTTTCGAGCCGGGACAGTCATATGAAAAACTGTTTTTT. Its translation: CASSFFEPGQSYEKLFF.

In the case of this clone: The same CDR3 can be traced to other DNA sequences in this sample. The chain carries TRBV9 and TRBJ2-2; D gene unclear. Per the germline V gene, CDR1 is SGDLS and CDR2 is YYNGEE. The CDR3 is made up of 12 amino acids. Trimming shortened V by 4 bases and J by 2 bases, and 3 bases separated the two germline ends. CDR3 sequence: CASSTNTGELFF. CDR3 nucleotide sequence: TGTGCCAGCAGCACTAACACCGGGGAGCTGTTTTTT.

The V gene is TRBV2, the J gene TRBJ2-7; TRBD2 agrees at 11 bases. The CDR3 has 16 amino acids. V lost 1 base to trimming and J lost 4 bases; unmatched junction nucleotides: 6. Germline lookup yields CDR1 SNHLY and CDR2 FYNNEI. CDR3 DNA sequence: TGTGCCAGCAGTGAAGGTCTAGCGGGAGGAATTTACGAGCAGTACTTC. Translation gives CASSEGLAGGIYEQYF. The variable domain in full, with the rest retrieved from reference TRBV2 and TRBJ2-7, is EPEVTQTPSHQVTQMGQEVILRCVPISNHLYFYWYRQILGQKVEFLVSFYNNEISEKSEIFDDQFSVERPDGSNFTLKIRSTKLEDSAMYFCASSEGLAGGIYEQYFGPGTRLTVT.

CDR3 amino acids: CASSSDRLGITGELFF. As DNA, the CDR3 is TGTGCCAGCAGTTCAGACCGACTAGGCATCACCGGGGAGCTGTTTTTT. The V and J genes are TRBV6-5 and TRBJ2-2; D perhaps matches TRBD2 (6 bases). CDR3 length equals 16 residues. The V gene's germline CDR1 is MNHEY and CDR2 SVGAGI. V was trimmed by 4 bases and J by 4 bases, leaving 16 bases between them.

This rearrangement joins TRBV10-3 to TRBJ1-2, with D maybe TRBD1 (5 bases). V was pared by 3 bases and J by 5 bases, with 10 bases between. Per germline, CDR1 ENHRY and CDR2 SYGVKD. The CDR3 consists of 13 residues. CDR3 region: CAISEEGKYGYTF. As DNA, the CDR3 is TGTGCCATCAGTGAAGAGGGGAAGTATGGCTACACCTTC.

This rearrangement joins TRBV7-9 to TRBJ2-5; D may match TRBD1 or TRBD2 (6 bases each). V lost 4 bases and J lost 4, with 16 bases in between. Germline V lookup: CDR1 SEHNR, CDR2 FQNEAQ (reference sequence). The CDR3 contains 15 residues. DNA of the CDR3: TGTGCCAGCAGCTCCCCAAGCCGGGGGCGAGAGACCCAGTACTTC. Translation: CASSSPSRGRETQYF. Using reference TRBV7-9 and TRBJ2-5 for the parts outside the CDR3, the full variable domain is DTGVSQNPRHKITKRGQNVTFRCDPISEHNRLYWYRQTLGQGPEFLTYFQNEAQLEKSRLLSDRFSAERPKGSFSTLEIQRTEQGDSAMYLCASSSPSRGRETQYFGPGTRLLVL.

The V call is TRBV27, the J call TRBJ2-1; possible D gene TRBD1, 5 bases. Trimming removed 2 bases at V and 7 bases at J, with 12 bases between. The CDR3 consists of 14 residues. CDR1 is MNHEY and CDR2 is SMNVEV in the germline V gene (reference sequence). The DNA for the CDR3 is TGTGCCAGCAGTTTAGGACATAAAGGTAATGAGCAGTTCTTC. This sequence encodes CASSLGHKGNEQFF.

The J gene is TRBJ2-2, the V gene TRBV6-5, with D possibly being TRBD1 (5 bases). This CDR3 has 16 residues. Per germline, CDR1 MNHEY and CDR2 SVGAGI. V dropped 1 base and J dropped 1 base, with 10 bases sitting between them. CDR3 DNA sequence: TGTGCCAGCAGTTACTTGGGGCAGATGAACACCGGGGAGCTGTTTTTT. This codes for CASSYLGQMNTGELFF.